Below are 5 T cell receptor beta chains sequenced from a single sample in a study of blood T cell repertoires in COVID-19. Produced via immunoSEQ multiplex PCR; TCRdb's table is partial and in-frame only. The sample has about 200,000 clones; more than 75% are singletons. Source material: peripheral blood. Source of these receptors: a woman older than 75 with acute or convalescent COVID-19.

The V call is TRBV7-2, the J call TRBJ1-3, with D unresolved. This CDR3 contains 13 residues. The germline CDR1 and CDR2 sequences are SGHTA and FQGNSA. The V and J ends lost 1 base and 4 bases respectively, with 5 bases between them. The DNA of the CDR3 is TGTGCCAGCAGCTTAGGCGTAGGAAACACCATATATTTT. Protein sequence: CASSLGVGNTIYF. Full variable domain (remainder filled in from reference TRBV7-2 and TRBJ1-3): GAGVSQSPSNKVTEKGKDVELRCDPISGHTALYWYRQSLGQGLEFLIYFQGNSAPDKSGLPSDRFSAERTGGSVSTLTIQRTQQEDSAVYLCASSLGVGNTIYFGEGSWLTVV.

V and J are TRBV29-1 and TRBJ2-5; weak D call: TRBD1 (6 bases). The CDR3 runs to 12 residues. Germline V CDR1 and CDR2: SQVTM, ANQGSEA. V lost 4 bases, J lost 5 bases, and 11 bases lay in between. The CDR3 DNA reads TGCAGCGTTGGAAACAGGGCCGAGACCCAGTACTTC. Amino acid sequence: CSVGNRAETQYF.

The chain recombines TRBV14 with TRBJ1-5, with D possibly TRBD1 on 6 matching bases. V was clipped by 6 bases and J by 1 base, with 13 bases between them. Germline V lookup: CDR1 SGHDN, CDR2 FVKESK. The CDR3 has 15 residues. The CDR3 reads CASRAGGQSNQPQHF. The DNA of the CDR3 is TGTGCCAGCAGAGCCGGCGGACAGAGCAATCAGCCCCAGCATTTT.

This chain connects TRBV19 to TRBJ2-1, with 8 positions matching TRBD2. This CDR3 comprises 16 residues. J lost 7 bases, V lost 4 bases, and 12 bases had no gene match. Per germline, CDR1 LNHDA and CDR2 SQIVND (reference sequence). The CDR3 nucleotides read TGTGCCAGTAGTACCCCGGGCAGCGGGAGAGAGAATGAGCAGTTCTTC. Translating it yields CASSTPGSGRENEQFF.

CDR3 region: CASSVGASGRAGETQYF. The CDR3 coding sequence is TGTGCCAGCAGCGTAGGGGCTAGCGGGAGGGCTGGTGAGACCCAGTACTTC. This chain uses TRBV9 with TRBJ2-5; 12 bases map to TRBD2. The CDR3 is 17 residues long. Trimming cost V 0 bases and J 5 bases; bases outside gene matches: 8. CDR1 is SGDLS and CDR2 is YYNGEE in the germline V gene.